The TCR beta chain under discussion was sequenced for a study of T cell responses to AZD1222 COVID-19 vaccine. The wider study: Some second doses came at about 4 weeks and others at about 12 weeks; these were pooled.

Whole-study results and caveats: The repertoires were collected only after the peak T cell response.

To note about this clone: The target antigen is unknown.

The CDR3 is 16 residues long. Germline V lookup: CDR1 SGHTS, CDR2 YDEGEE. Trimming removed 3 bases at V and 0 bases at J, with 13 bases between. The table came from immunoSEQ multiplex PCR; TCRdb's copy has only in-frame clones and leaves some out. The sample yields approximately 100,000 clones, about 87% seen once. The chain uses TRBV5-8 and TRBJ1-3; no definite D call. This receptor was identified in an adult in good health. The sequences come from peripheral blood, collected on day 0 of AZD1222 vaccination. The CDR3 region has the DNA TGTGCCAGCAGCTCTCTTCAAGCTAACTCTGGAAACACCATATATTTT. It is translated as CASSSLQANSGNTIYF.